This TCR beta chain was identified in a study of T cells after yellow fever vaccination. Whole-study context: Preparing low-cell-number fractions relied on SMART-Seq v4 Ultra Low Input. Study-level results: A large majority of primary-vaccination clones showed up again after the booster (approximately 95% CD4, around 90% CD8). In FACS-sorted repertoires, abundant clonotypes from the bulk population could appear as contaminants.

As for this clonotype: Its antigen remains unidentified.

UMIs and a universal primer site were added when TCR cDNA was made by 5'RACE template switching. Using its own MiXCR run on the 5' RACE reads, TCRdb lists one record per CDR3 protein. The table has about 580,000 distinct CDR3 sequences, less than 20% seen once. In germline, CDR1 is SGHRS, CDR2 YFSETQ. The CDR3 runs 15 residues. Germline trimming cut 4 bases from V and 1 base from J; bases unmatched to any gene: 5. The material sequenced was PBMCs, taken about 5 days after the first yellow fever vaccination. The clonotype originates from a young man who received the YFV17D yellow fever vaccine. The chain carries TRBV5-1 and TRBJ2-1; 7 bases are a match to TRBD2. CDR3 protein: CASSPGGWSYNEQFF. The CDR3 nucleotides read TGCGCCAGCAGCCCCGGGGGGTGGTCCTACAATGAGCAGTTCTTC. The whole variable domain, filled in from reference TRBV5-1 and TRBJ2-1, reads KAGVTQTPRYLIKTRGQQVTLSCSPISGHRSVSWYQQTPGQGLQFLFEYFSETQRNKGNFPGRFSGRQFSNSRSEMNVSTLELGDSALYLCASSPGGWSYNEQFFGPGTRLTVL.